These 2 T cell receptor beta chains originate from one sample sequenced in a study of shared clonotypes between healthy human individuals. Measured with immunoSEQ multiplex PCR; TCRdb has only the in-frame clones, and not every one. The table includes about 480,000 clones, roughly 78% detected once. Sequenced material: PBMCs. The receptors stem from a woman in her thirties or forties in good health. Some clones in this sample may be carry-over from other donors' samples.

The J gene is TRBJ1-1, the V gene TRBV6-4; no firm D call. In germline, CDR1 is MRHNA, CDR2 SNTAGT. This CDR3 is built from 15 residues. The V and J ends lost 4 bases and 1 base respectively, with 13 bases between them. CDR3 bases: TGTGCCAGCAGTGCTGGGTCCACGGGGAACACTGAAGCTTTCTTT. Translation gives CASSAGSTGNTEAFF.

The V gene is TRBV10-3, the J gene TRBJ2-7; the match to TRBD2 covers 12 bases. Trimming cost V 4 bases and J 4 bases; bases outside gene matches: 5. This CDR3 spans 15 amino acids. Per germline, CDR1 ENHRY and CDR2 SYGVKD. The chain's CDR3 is CAISGLAGVEYEQYF. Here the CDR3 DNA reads TGTGCCATCAGTGGACTAGCGGGAGTAGAGTACGAGCAGTACTTC.